This TCR beta chain was sequenced in a study of blood T cell repertoires in COVID-19. Turning to the study itself: COVID-19 samples from acute and convalescent phases originated in the United States, Italy and Spain. PBMCs, B-cell-depleted T cells, or T cells were the source of the cDNA or gDNA that made up the material.

The CDR3 length is 18 residues. The V and J ends lost 5 bases and 0 bases respectively, with 17 bases between them. Germline lookup yields CDR1 LNHNV and CDR2 YYDKDF (reference sequence). This clone has just one count. The assay was immunoSEQ multiplex PCR, and TCRdb's table has in-frame clones only and misses some. In the table there are some 78,000 clones, roughly 90% of which are singletons. The chain couples TRBV15 to TRBJ2-6, with D perhaps TRBD1 (6 bases). The source is a woman aged 80 or over with active or convalescent COVID-19. Sequences were obtained from peripheral blood. The DNA for the CDR3 is TGTGCCACCAGCGGCCCCCAGGGGCCGCTCTCTGGGGCCAACGTCCTGACTTTC. This gives the protein CATSGPQGPLSGANVLTF.